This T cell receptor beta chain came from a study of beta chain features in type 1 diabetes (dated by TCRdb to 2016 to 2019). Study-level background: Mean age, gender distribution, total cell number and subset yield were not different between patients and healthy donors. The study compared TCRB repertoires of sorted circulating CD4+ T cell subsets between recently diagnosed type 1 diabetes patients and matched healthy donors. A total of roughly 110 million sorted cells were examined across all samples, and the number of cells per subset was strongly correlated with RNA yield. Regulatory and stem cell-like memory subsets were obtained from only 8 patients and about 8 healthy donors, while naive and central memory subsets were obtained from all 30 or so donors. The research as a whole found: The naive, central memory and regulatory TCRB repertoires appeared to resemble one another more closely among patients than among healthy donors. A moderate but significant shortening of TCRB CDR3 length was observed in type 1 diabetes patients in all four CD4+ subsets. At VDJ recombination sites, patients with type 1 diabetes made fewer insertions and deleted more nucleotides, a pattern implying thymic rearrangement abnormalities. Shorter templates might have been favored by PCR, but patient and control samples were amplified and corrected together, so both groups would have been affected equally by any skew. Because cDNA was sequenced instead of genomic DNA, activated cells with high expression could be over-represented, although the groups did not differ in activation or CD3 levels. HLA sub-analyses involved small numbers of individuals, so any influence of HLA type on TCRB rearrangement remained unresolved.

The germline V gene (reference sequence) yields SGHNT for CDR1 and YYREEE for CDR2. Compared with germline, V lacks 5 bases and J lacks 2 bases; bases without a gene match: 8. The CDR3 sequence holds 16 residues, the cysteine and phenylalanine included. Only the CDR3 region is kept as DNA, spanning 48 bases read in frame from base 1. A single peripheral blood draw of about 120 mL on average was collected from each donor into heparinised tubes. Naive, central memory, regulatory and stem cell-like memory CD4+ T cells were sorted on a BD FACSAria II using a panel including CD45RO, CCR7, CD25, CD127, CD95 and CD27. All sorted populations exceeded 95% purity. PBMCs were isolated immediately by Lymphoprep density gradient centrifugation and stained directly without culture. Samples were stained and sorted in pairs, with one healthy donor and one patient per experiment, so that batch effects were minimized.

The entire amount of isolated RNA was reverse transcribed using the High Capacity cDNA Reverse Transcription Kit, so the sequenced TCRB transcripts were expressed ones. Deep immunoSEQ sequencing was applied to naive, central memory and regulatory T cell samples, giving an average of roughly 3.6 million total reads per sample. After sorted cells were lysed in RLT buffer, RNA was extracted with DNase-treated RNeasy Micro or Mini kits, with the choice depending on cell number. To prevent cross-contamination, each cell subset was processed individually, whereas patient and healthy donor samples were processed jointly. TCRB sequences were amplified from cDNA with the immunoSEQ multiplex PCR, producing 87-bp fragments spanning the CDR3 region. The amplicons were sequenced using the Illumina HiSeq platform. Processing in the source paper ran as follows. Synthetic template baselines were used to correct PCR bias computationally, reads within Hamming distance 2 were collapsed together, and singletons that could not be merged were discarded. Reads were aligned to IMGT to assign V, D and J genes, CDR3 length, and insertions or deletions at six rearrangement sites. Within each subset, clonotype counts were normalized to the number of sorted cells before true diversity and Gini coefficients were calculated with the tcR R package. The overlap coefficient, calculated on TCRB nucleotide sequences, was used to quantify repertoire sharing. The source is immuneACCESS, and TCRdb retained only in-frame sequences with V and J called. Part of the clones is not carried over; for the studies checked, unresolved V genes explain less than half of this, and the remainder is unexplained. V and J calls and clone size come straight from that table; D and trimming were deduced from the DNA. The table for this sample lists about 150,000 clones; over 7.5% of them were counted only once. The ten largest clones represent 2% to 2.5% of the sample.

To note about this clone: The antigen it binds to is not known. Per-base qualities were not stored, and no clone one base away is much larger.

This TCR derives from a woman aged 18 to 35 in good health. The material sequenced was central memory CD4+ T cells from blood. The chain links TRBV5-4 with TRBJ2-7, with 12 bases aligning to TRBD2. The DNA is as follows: TGTGCCAGCAGTCCCGGGACTAGCGGGTGGGCCTACGAGCAGTACTTC. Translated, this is CASSPGTSGWAYEQYF.